The rows below give T cell receptor beta chains drawn from one sample of a study of technical replicates of blood from a few donors. The method was immunoSEQ multiplex PCR; TCRdb's version includes in-frame clones alone and lacks a portion of them. In the table there are tens of thousands of clones, approximately 97% of which are singletons. The sample was T cells isolated from PBMCs. All receptors come from a human donor in good health. Both conserved end residues are part of each CDR3. The D gene is left open where the match is weak. For some rows the clone size is stated as once, few or many, or as a class when expanded; others skip it.

16 | TRBJ1-1 | TRBV2 | . | . | CASSFPRTEGNTEAFF | TGTGCCAGCAGTTTTCCACGGACGGAGGGGAACACTGAAGCTTTCTTT
15 | TRBJ1-2 | TRBV27 | . | . | CASSLSFREGRSYTF | TGTGCCAGCAGTTTATCCTTCAGGGAAGGAAGGAGCTACACCTTC
16 | TRBJ2-5 | TRBV30 | TRBD1 | . | CAWRTGTGAGWETQYF | TGTGCCTGGAGGACCGGAACAGGGGCAGGGTGGGAGACCCAGTACTTC
14 | TRBJ2-3 | TRBV6-1 | . | . | CASSGPSRADTQYF | TGTGCCAGCAGTGGCCCGTCCAGGGCAGATACGCAGTATTTT
13 | TRBJ1-3 | TRBV4-1 | . | once | CASSPPRANTIYF | TGCGCCAGCAGCCCCCCCAGGGCCAACACCATATATTTT
15 | TRBJ1-4 | TRBV6-5 | . | . | CASSYVRGSNEKLFF | TGTGCCAGCAGTTACGTGCGAGGCTCTAATGAAAAACTGTTTTTT
16 | TRBJ2-7 | TRBV11-3 | TRBD1 | . | CASSLEKTGGSYEQYF | TGTGCCAGCAGCTTAGAGAAGACAGGGGGCTCCTACGAGCAGTACTTC
14 | TRBJ1-4 | TRBV6-5 | TRBD1 | . | CASKAGQPNEKLFF | TGTGCCAGCAAGGCGGGACAGCCTAATGAAAAACTGTTTTTT
16 | TRBJ2-3 | TRBV5-1 | . | . | CASSPQAGIRTDTQYF | TGCGCCAGCAGCCCGCAGGCAGGGATAAGGACAGATACGCAGTATTTT
14 | TRBJ2-2 | TRBV4-1 | . | . | CASSGTADTGELFF | TGCGCCAGCAGCGGCACCGCGGACACCGGGGAGCTGTTTTTT
12 | TRBJ2-1 | TRBV11-2 | . | . | CASRGAGNEQFF | TGTGCCAGCAGGGGGGCCGGCAATGAGCAGTTCTTC
14 | TRBJ2-2 | TRBV7-9 | . | . | CASRLEVGTGELFF | TGTGCCAGCAGGTTGGAGGTTGGCACCGGGGAGCTGTTTTTT
17 | TRBJ2-1 | TRBV29-1 | TRBD2 | . | CSVYLAGGTSSYNEQFF | TGCAGCGTTTACCTAGCGGGGGGGACGAGCTCCTACAATGAGCAGTTCTTC
12 | TRBJ2-1 | TRBV4-1 | . | . | CASSQVENEQFF | TGCGCCAGCAGCCAAGTTGAGAATGAGCAGTTCTTC
14 | TRBJ2-7 | TRBV5-1 | TRBD1 | . | CASSPGTESYEQYF | TGCGCCAGCAGCCCTGGGACAGAATCCTACGAGCAGTACTTC
13 | TRBJ1-2 | TRBV6-5 | TRBD1 | once | CASSPDRDYGYTF | TGTGCCAGCAGCCCCGACAGGGACTATGGCTACACCTTC
14 | TRBJ2-2 | TRBV19 | TRBD1 | . | CASSRDRASGELFF | TGTGCCAGTAGTAGAGACAGGGCATCGGGGGAGCTGTTTTTT
11 | TRBJ2-3 | TRBV20-1 | . | . | CSAPGADTQYF | TGCAGTGCGCCAGGGGCAGATACGCAGTATTTT
13 | TRBJ1-2 | TRBV5-4 | TRBD1 | . | CASSLEGGRGYTF | TGTGCCAGCAGCTTGGAAGGGGGCCGTGGCTACACCTTC
16 | TRBJ1-1 | TRBV2 | . | . | CASIWGGPLGGTEAFF | TGTGCCAGCATTTGGGGGGGGCCCCTCGGGGGGACTGAAGCTTTCTTT
15 | TRBJ2-5 | TRBV18 | TRBD2 | . | CASSSSGSGQETQYF | TGTGCCAGCTCATCTAGCGGGAGCGGGCAAGAGACCCAGTACTTC
12 | TRBJ2-3 | TRBV11-3 | . | . | CASSFRGDTQYF | TGTGCCAGCAGCTTTAGGGGCGATACGCAGTATTTT
15 | TRBJ2-1 | TRBV11-2 | . | once | CASSSRLSTYNEQFF | TGTGCCAGCAGCTCCCGACTCTCCACCTACAATGAGCAGTTCTTC
15 | TRBJ1-2 | TRBV6-4 | . | . | CASSDWRVRGYGYTF | TGTGCCAGCAGTGACTGGAGGGTACGAGGCTATGGCTACACCTTC
14 | TRBJ1-2 | TRBV11-3 | . | . | CASSLVGVGHGYTF | TGTGCCAGCAGCTTAGTCGGGGTCGGGCATGGCTACACCTTC
14 | TRBJ1-5 | TRBV5-1 | TRBD1 | . | CASSPQGVNQPQHF | TGCGCCAGCAGCCCCCAGGGGGTTAATCAGCCCCAGCATTTT
15 | TRBJ2-1 | TRBV14 | TRBD2 | . | CASSPGTSGYNEQFF | TGTGCCAGCAGCCCGGGGACTAGCGGATACAATGAGCAGTTCTTC
15 | TRBJ2-1 | TRBV7-2 | . | . | CASSLPRPGSNEQFF | TGTGCCAGCAGCCTCCCTCGGCCGGGTTCCAATGAGCAGTTCTTC
14 | TRBJ1-2 | TRBV5-1 | . | . | CASSPSPGDHGYTF | TGCGCCAGCAGCCCCTCCCCAGGGGACCATGGCTACACCTTC
18 | TRBJ2-7 | TRBV6-4 | . | . | CASSDGVSGKSYCYEQYF | TGTGCCAGCAGTGACGGCGTCTCAGGCAAGTCTTACTGCTACGAGCAGTACTTC
12 | TRBJ2-7 | TRBV27 | TRBD2 | . | CASRTGGREQYF | TGTGCCAGCCGAACGGGGGGACGCGAGCAGTACTTC